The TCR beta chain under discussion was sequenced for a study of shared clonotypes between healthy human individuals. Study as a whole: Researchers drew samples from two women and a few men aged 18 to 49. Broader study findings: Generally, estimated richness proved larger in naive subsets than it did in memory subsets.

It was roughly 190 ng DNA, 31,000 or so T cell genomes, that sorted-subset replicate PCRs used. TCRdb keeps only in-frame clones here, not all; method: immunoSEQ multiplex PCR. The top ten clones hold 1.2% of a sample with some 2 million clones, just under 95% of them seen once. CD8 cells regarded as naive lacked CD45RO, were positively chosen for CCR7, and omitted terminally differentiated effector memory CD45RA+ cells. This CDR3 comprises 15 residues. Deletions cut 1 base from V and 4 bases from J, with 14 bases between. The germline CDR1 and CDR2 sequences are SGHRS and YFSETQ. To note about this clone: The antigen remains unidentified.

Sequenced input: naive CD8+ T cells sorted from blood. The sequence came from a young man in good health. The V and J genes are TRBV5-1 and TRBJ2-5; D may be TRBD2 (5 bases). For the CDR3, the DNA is TGCGCCAGCAGCTTGTTCGGGATTCTGCGAGAGACCCAGTACTTC. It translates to CASSLFGILRETQYF.